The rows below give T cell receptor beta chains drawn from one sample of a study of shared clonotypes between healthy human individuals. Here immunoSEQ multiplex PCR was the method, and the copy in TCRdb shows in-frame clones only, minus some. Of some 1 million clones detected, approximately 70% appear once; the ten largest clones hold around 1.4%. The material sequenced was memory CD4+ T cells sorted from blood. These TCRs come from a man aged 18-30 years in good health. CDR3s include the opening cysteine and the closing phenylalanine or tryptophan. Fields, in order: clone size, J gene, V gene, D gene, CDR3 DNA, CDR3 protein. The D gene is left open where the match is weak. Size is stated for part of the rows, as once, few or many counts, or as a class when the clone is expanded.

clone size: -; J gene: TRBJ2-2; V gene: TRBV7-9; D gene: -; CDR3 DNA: TGTGCCAGCAGCCGCACGGGTTACACCGGGGAGCTGTTTTTT; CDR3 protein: CASSRTGYTGELFF
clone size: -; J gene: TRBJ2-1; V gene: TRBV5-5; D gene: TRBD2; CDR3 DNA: TGTGCCAGCAGCTTGTGGGCTAGCGGGCAATACAATGAGCAGTTCTTC; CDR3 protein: CASSLWASGQYNEQFF
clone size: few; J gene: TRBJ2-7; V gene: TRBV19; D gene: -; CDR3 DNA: TGTGCCAGTAGTATACGGACGGTGGGGAGGTTAGAGCAGTACTTC; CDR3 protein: CASSIRTVGRLEQYF
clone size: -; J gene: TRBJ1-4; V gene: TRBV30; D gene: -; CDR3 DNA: TGTGCCTGTTACCAACCCGGGACGGCTAATGAAAAACTGTTTTTT; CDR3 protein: CACYQPGTANEKLFF
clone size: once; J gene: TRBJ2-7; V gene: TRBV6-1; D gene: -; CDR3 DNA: TGTGCCAGCAGGGACGGCCTAGCGATGGACTACGAGCAGTACTTC; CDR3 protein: CASRDGLAMDYEQYF
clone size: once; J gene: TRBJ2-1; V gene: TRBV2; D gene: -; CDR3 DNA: TGTGCCAGCAGTGAGGGCCCCCAATGGGGTTACAATGAGCAGTTCTTC; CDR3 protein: CASSEGPQWGYNEQFF
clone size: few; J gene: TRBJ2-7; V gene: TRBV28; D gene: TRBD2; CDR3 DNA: TGTGCCAGCAGTTCCTATAGCGGGGGGGCCACCTACGAGCAGTACTTC; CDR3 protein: CASSSYSGGATYEQYF
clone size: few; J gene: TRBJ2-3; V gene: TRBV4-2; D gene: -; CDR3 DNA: TGTGCCAGCAGCCAAGTTGTGGACAGATCGACAGATACGCAGTATTTT; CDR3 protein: CASSQVVDRSTDTQYF
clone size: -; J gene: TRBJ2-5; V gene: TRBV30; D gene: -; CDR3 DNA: TGTGCCTGGAGTCGGGCGCACATGAATGATCAAGAGACCCAGTACTTC; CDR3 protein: CAWSRAHMNDQETQYF
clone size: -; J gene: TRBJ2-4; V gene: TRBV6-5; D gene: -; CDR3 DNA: TGTGCCAGCAGTTACTCGTTGGACAAAAACATTCAGTACTTC; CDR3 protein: CASSYSLDKNIQYF
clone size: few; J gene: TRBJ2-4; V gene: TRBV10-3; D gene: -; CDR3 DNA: TGTGCCATCAGTGAGTCGAGGAGTCCCGGGAGCATTCAGTACTTC; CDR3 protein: CAISESRSPGSIQYF
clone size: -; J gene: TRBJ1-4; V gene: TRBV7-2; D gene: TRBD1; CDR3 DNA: TGTGCCAGCAGCCAAGGGACAGCTGAAAAACTGTTTTTT; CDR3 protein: CASSQGTAEKLFF
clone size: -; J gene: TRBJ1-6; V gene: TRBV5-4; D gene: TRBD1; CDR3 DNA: TGTGCCAGCAGCCGCCGGGAGGGGGCGGGTTCACCCCTCCACTTT; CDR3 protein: CASSRREGAGSPLHF
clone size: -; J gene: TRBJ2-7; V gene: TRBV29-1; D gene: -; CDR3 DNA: TGCAGCGGAACCGGGGCAGGGGTCGAGCAGTACTTC; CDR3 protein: CSGTGAGVEQYF
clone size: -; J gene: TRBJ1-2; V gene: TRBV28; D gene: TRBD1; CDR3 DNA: TGTGCCAGCTTCGCCCCCGACAGGGCTTATGGCTACACCTTC; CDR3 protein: CASFAPDRAYGYTF
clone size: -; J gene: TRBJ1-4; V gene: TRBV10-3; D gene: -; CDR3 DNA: TGTGCCTCAGGGGTTTCTAATGAAAAACTGTTTTTT; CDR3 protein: CASGVSNEKLFF
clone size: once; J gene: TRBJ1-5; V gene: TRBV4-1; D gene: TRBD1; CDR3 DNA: TGCGCCAGCAGCCAAGAAGGGCAGGGGGGCAATCAGCCCCAGCATTTT; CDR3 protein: CASSQEGQGGNQPQHF
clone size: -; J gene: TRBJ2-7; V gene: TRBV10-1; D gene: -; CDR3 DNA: TGCGCCAGCAGTGACAATAGAAGGGGAGAGCAGTACTTC; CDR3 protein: CASSDNRRGEQYF
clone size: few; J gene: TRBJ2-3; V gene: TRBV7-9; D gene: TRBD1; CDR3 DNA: TGTGCCAGCAGCCGGGGACAGGGGCCAGATACGCAGTATTTT; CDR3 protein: CASSRGQGPDTQYF
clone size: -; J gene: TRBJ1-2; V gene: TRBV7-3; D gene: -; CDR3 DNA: TGTGCCAGCAGCTTAACGGGAGGAATCGATGGCTACACCTTC; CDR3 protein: CASSLTGGIDGYTF
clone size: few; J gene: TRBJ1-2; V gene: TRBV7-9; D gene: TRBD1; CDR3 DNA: TGTGCCAGCAGCTTAGGACAGGGTGCTAACTATGGCTACACCTTC; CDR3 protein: CASSLGQGANYGYTF
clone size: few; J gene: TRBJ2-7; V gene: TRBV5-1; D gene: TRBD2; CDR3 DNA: TGCGCCAGCAGCCGGTCACCGGGACTAGCGGCCTCCTACGAGCAGTACTTC; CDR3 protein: CASSRSPGLAASYEQYF
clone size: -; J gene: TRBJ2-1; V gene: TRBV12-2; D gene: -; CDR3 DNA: TGTGCAAGTCGCTCTACTAGCGGGAGGGAGGATGAGCAGTTCTTC; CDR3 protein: CASRSTSGREDEQFF
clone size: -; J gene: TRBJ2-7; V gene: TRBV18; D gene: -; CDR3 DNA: TGTGCCAGCTCACCACTTTATCAGGGCGGGGACGAGCAGTACTTC; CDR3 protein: CASSPLYQGGDEQYF
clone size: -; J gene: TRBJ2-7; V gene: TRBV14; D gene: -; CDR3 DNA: TGTGCCAGCAGCCGCTCAGTTTGGGACAAATCCTACGAGCAGTACTTC; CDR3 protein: CASSRSVWDKSYEQYF
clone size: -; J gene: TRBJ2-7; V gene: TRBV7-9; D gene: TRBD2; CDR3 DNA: TGTGCCAGCAGCATACTGACTAGCGGGAGTTCCAGCGAGCAGTACTTC; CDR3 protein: CASSILTSGSSSEQYF
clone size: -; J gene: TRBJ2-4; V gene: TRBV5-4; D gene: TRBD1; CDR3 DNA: TGTGCCAGCAGCTCCGGACAGGGTATGGTCAAAAACATTCAGTACTTC; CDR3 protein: CASSSGQGMVKNIQYF